The 10 T cell receptor beta chains reported below all come from one sample, sequenced in a study of T cell responses to AZD1222 COVID-19 vaccine. Sequencing used immunoSEQ multiplex PCR; TCRdb keeps in-frame clones, though not all of them. The sample includes roughly 100,000 clones, approximately 87% seen only once; the top ten take 5.1%. Specimen: peripheral blood, collected on day 0 of AZD1222 vaccination. Receptor source: an adult in good health.

V gene TRBV3-1 (or the pseudogene TRBV3-2) combines with J gene TRBJ2-7, with TRBD2 identical over 13 bases. The CDR3 length is 15 residues. The trim removed 2 bases at V and 5 bases at J, leaving 3 bases unmatched. Germline V gene data show CDR1 as LGHDT and CDR2 as YNNKEL (reference sequence). CDR3 nucleotide sequence: TGTGCCAGCAGCCAACCGGGACTAGCGGGAAACGAGCAGTACTTC. It specifies CASSQPGLAGNEQYF.

The chain links TRBV5-1 to TRBJ2-1, with D uncertain. V was shortened by 3 bases and J by 6 bases, with 7 bases between the two germline ends. CDR3 length: 12 residues. CDR1 is SGHRS and CDR2 is YFSETQ in the germline V gene. CDR3 bases: TGCGCCAGCAGCTCCAGGTCCAATGAGCAGTTCTTC. Translation: CASSSRSNEQFF. The full variable domain, completed using reference TRBV5-1 and TRBJ2-1, is KAGVTQTPRYLIKTRGQQVTLSCSPISGHRSVSWYQQTPGQGLQFLFEYFSETQRNKGNFPGRFSGRQFSNSRSEMNVSTLELGDSALYLCASSSRSNEQFFGPGTRLTVL.

This clone was seen more than once but under ten times. The rearrangement joins TRBV5-1 to TRBJ1-4, with D possibly TRBD1 on 6 matching bases. CDR3 length equals 18 residues. Germline-derived CDR1 and CDR2 are SGHRS and YFSETQ. V was trimmed by 0 bases and J by 1 base, leaving 16 bases between them. The CDR3 protein is CASSLAWQGKRTNEKLFF. Here the CDR3 DNA reads TGCGCCAGCAGCTTGGCGTGGCAGGGGAAGAGAACTAATGAAAAACTGTTTTTT.

The chain joins TRBV10-1 to TRBJ2-1, with D possibly matching TRBD1 (5 bases). Germline CDR1 is WNHNN and CDR2 is SYGVQD (reference sequence). The CDR3 is made up of 14 amino acids. V lost 2 bases, J lost 2 bases, and 7 bases lay in between. CDR3 DNA: TGCGCCAGCAGTGAGACAGGAGCCTACAATGAGCAGTTCTTC. It yields the protein CASSETGAYNEQFF.

As DNA, the CDR3 is TGTGCCCGATCACGACAGGGTTACGAAAAACTGTTTTTT. It is translated as CARSRQGYEKLFF. The chain couples TRBV28 to TRBJ1-4; 7 bases agree with TRBD1. Losses at the gene ends were 11 bases for V and 8 bases for J; bases not matched to a gene: 11. The CDR3 sequence is 13 residues long. In germline, CDR1 is MDHEN, CDR2 SYDVKM.

The chain uses TRBV6-6 and TRBJ2-1; no reliable D call. Germline V CDR1 and CDR2: MNHNY, SVGAGI (reference sequence). Trimming stripped 0 bases from V and 10 bases from J, with 10 bases between. The CDR3 is made up of 13 amino acids. The CDR3 protein is CASSYSRSREQFF. CDR3 DNA sequence: TGTGCCAGCAGTTACTCCCGGTCAAGAGAGCAGTTCTTC.

V is TRBV5-1 and J is TRBJ2-5; D remains unclear. Trimming removed 0 bases at V and 1 base at J, with 10 bases between. In germline, CDR1 is SGHRS, CDR2 YFSETQ. There are 15 residues in the CDR3. The CDR3 DNA is TGCGCCAGCAGCTTGGCCGGGTCAACCCAAGAGACCCAGTACTTC. This sequence encodes CASSLAGSTQETQYF.

The rearrangement joins TRBV4-1 to TRBJ1-4; 7 bases are a match to TRBD1. The CDR3 extends over 16 amino acids. After removal of 3 bases from V and 5 bases from J, the junction contained 9 bases not matched to a gene. Germline CDR1 is MGHRA and CDR2 is YSYEKL. The CDR3 DNA reads as TGCGCCAGCAGCCAGGGCCTCGGGACAGTCAATGAAAAACTGTTTTTT. Translated: CASSQGLGTVNEKLFF.

V gene TRBV27 combines with J gene TRBJ1-1; no clear D. The CDR3 runs 13 residues. V was trimmed by 3 bases and J by 1 base, leaving 6 bases between them. CDR1 is MNHEY and CDR2 is SMNVEV in the germline V gene (reference sequence). CDR3 loop: CASSLGENTEAFF. The CDR3 coding sequence is TGTGCCAGCAGTTTGGGAGAGAACACTGAAGCTTTCTTT.

On this clone itself: Other DNA sequences in this sample translate to the same CDR3. The chain is built from TRBV18 and TRBJ1-3, with TRBD1 as a possible D gene (5 bases). CDR3 size: 15 residues. Germline V gene lookup returns CDR1 KGHSH and CDR2 LQKENI. Trimming pared 3 bases from V and 0 bases from J, leaving 9 bases between. DNA of the CDR3: TGTGCCAGCTCACCGGTTCAGGGCTCTGGAAACACCATATATTTT. It codes for CASSPVQGSGNTIYF.